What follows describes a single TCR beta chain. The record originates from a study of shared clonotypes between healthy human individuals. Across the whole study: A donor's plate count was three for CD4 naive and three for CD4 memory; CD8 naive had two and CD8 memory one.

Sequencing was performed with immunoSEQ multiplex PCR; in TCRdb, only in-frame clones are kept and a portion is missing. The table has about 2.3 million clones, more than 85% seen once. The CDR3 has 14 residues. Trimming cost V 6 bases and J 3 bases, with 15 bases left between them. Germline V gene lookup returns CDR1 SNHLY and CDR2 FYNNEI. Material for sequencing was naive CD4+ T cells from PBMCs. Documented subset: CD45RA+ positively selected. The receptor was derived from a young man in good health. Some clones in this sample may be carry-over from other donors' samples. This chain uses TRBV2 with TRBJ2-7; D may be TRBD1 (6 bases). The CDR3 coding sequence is TGTGCCAGCAGGAAGACAGGTCCCATCTACGAGCAGTACTTC. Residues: CASRKTGPIYEQYF.